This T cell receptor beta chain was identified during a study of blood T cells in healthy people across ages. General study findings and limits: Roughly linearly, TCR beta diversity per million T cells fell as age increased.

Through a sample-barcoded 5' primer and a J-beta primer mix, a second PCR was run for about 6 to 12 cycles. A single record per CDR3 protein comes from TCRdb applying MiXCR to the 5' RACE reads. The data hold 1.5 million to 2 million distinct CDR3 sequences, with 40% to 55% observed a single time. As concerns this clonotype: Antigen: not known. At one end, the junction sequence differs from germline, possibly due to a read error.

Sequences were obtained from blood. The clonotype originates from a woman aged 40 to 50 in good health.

The CDR3 sequence: CASSISGTGNNYGYTF. The CDR3 DNA reads as TGTGCCAGTAGTATATCTGGGACAGGGAACAACTACGGCTACACCTTC. The V and J genes are TRBV19 and TRBJ1-2; the match to TRBD1 covers 9 bases. Germline values: CDR1 LNHDA, CDR2 SQIVND (reference sequence). This CDR3 region has 16 residues.